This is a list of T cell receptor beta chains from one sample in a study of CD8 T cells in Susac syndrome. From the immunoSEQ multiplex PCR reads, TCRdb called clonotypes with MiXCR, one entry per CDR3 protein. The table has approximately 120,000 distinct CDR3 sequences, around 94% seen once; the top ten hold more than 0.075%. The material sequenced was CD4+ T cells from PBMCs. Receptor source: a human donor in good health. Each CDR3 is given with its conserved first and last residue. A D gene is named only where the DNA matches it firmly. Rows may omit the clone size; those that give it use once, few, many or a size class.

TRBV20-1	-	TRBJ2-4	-	CSASRQDMDIQYF	TGCAGTGCTAGTAGGCAGGACATGGACATTCAGTACTTC
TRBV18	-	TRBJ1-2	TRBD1	CASSPRTGPYGYTF	TGTGCCAGCTCACCACGGACAGGGCCCTATGGCTACACCTTC
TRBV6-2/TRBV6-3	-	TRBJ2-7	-	CASGGNRQSLYEQYF	TGTGCCAGCGGGGGAAACCGACAGTCTCTCTACGAGCAGTACTTC
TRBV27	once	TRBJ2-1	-	CASSSPGVYNEQFF	TGTGCCAGCAGCTCCCCGGGGGTCTACAATGAGCAGTTCTTC
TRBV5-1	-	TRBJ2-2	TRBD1	CASRKQGASTGELFF	TGCGCCAGCAGGAAACAGGGGGCTAGCACCGGGGAGCTGTTTTTT
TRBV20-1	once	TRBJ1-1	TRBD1	CSAAPGTGDTEAFF	TGCAGTGCTGCTCCTGGGACAGGAGACACTGAAGCTTTCTTT
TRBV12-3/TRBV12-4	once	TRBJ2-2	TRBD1	CASSLGQGLNTGELFF	TGTGCCAGCAGTCTCGGACAGGGGTTGAACACCGGGGAGCTGTTTTTT
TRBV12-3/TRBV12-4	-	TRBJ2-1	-	CASSSGGQGREQFF	TGTGCCAGCAGCTCCGGTGGGCAGGGGCGTGAGCAGTTCTTC
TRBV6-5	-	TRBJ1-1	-	CASSSDFEAFF	TGTGCCAGCAGTTCCGACTTCGAAGCTTTCTTT
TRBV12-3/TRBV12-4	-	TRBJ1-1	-	CASSLEEGTEAFF	TGTGCCAGCAGTTTGGAAGAAGGCACTGAAGCTTTCTTT
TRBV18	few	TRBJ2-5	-	CASSPRGGQETQYF	TGTGCCAGCTCACCAAGGGGAGGTCAAGAGACCCAGTACTTC
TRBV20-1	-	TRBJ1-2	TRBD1	CSARELQGAGGYTF	TGCAGTGCTAGAGAACTACAGGGGGCTGGTGGCTACACCTTC
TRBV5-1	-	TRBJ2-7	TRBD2	CASSSLASGNDEQYF	TGCGCCAGCAGCTCCCTAGCTAGCGGGAACGACGAGCAGTACTTC
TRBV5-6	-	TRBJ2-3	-	CASSLSKRTPSTDTQYF	TGTGCCAGCAGCTTGTCTAAGCGGACCCCTAGCACAGATACGCAGTATTTT
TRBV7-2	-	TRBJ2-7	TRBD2	CASSSTSANIYEQYF	TGTGCCAGCAGCTCGACTAGCGCAAACATCTACGAGCAGTACTTC
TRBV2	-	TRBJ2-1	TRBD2	CASGGVKPSYNEQFF	TGTGCCAGCGGGGGGGTCAAACCCTCCTACAATGAGCAGTTCTTC
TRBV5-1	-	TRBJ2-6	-	CASSPRWVSGANVLTF	TGCGCCAGCAGCCCCCGGTGGGTCTCTGGGGCCAACGTCCTGACTTTC
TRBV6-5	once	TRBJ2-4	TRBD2	CASSSSGVAGLQGNIQYF	TGTGCCAGCAGTTCCTCTGGGGTAGCGGGTCTACAAGGGAACATCCAGTACTTC
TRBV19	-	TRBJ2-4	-	CASSIDRRRIPQYF	TGTGCCAGTAGTATAGATCGCCGCCGCATTCCTCAGTACTTC
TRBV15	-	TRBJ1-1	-	CATSRDHNAEAFF	TGTGCCACCAGCAGAGATCATAACGCTGAAGCTTTCTTT
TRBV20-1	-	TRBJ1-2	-	CSAADYYGYTF	TGCAGTGCCGCCGACTACTATGGCTACACCTTC
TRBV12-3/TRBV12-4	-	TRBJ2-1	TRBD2	CASSLEGSGTYNEQFF	TGTGCCAGCAGTTTAGAAGGTAGCGGGACTTACAATGAGCAGTTCTTC
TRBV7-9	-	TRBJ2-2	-	CASRTSGNTGELFF	TGTGCCAGCAGGACCTCCGGGAACACCGGGGAGCTGTTTTTT